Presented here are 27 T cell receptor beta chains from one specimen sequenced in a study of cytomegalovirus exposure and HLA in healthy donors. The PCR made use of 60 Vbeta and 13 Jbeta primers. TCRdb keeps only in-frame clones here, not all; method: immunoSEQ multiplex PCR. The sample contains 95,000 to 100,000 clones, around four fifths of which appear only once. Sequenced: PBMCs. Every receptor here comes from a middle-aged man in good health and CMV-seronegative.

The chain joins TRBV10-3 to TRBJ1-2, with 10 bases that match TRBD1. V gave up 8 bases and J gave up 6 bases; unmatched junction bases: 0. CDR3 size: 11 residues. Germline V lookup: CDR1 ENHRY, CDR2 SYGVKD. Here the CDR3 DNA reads TGTGCCATCGGACAGGGGGATGGCTACACCTTC. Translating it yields CAIGQGDGYTF.

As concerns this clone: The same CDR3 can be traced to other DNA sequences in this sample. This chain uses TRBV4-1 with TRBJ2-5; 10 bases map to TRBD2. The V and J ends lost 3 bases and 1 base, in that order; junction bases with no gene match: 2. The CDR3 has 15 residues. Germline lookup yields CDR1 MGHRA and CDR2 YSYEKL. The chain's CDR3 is CASSHSGGFQETQYF. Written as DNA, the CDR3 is TGCGCCAGCAGCCATAGCGGGGGGTTCCAAGAGACCCAGTACTTC.

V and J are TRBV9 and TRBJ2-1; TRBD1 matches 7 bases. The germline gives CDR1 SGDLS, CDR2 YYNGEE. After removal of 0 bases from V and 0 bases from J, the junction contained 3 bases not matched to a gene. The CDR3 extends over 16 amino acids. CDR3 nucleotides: TGTGCCAGCAGCGTAGAGACAGGGAGCTCCTACAATGAGCAGTTCTTC. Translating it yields CASSVETGSSYNEQFF.

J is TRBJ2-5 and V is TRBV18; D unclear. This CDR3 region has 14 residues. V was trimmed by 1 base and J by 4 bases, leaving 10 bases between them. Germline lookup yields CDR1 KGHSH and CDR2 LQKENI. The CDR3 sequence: CASSPQRSGETQYF. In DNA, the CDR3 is TGTGCCAGCTCACCACAGCGCTCTGGAGAGACCCAGTACTTC.

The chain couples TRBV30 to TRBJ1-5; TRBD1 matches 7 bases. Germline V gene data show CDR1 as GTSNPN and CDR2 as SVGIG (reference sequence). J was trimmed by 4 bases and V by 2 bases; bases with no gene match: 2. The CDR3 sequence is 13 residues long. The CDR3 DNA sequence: TGTGCCTGGAGTAGACAGGGAAATCAGCCCCAGCATTTT. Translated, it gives CAWSRQGNQPQHF.

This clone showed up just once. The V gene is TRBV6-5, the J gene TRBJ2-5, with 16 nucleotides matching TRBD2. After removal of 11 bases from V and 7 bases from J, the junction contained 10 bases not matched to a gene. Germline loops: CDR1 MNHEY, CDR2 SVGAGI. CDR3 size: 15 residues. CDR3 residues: CAASGTSGGAGTQYF. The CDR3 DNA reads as TGTGCCGCGTCCGGGACTAGCGGGGGGGCCGGGACCCAGTACTTC.

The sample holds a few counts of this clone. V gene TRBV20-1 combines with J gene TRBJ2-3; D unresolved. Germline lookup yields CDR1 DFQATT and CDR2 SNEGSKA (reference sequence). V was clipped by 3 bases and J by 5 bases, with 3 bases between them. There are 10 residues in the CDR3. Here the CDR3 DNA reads TGCAGTGCTAGTCGAGATACGCAGTATTTT. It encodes CSASRDTQYF.

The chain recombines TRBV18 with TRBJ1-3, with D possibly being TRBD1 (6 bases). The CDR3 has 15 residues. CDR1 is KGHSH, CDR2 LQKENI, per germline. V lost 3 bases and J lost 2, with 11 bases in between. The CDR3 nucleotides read TGTGCCAGCTCACCCCGGACAGCTCCTGGAAACACCATATATTTT. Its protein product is CASSPRTAPGNTIYF.

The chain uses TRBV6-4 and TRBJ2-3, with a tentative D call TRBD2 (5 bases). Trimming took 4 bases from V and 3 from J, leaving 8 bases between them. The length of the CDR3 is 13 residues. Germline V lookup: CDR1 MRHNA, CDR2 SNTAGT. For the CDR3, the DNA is TGTGCCAGCAGTGCTACTAGAACAGATACGCAGTATTTT. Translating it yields CASSATRTDTQYF.

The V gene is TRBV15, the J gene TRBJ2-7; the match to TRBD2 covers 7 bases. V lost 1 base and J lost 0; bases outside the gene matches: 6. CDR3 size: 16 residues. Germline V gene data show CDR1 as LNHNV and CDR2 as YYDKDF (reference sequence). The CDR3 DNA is TGTGCCACCAGCAGAGCGGGGCGGGGGTTCTCCTACGAGCAGTACTTC. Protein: CATSRAGRGFSYEQYF. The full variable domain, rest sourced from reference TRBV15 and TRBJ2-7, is DAMVIQNPRYQVTQFGKPVTLSCSQTLNHNVMYWYQQKSSQAPKLLFHYYDKDFNNEADTPDNFQSRRPNTSFCFLDIRSPGLGDTAMYLCATSRAGRGFSYEQYFGPGTRLTVT.

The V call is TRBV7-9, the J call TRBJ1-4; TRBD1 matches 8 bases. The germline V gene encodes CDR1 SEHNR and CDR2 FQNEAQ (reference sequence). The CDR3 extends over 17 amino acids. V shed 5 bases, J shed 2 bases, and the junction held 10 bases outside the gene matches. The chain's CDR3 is CASSPGTGPGTNEKLFF. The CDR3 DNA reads TGTGCCAGCAGCCCAGGGACAGGCCCGGGGACTAATGAAAAACTGTTTTTT. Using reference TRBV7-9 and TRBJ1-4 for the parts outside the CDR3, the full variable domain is DTGVSQNPRHKITKRGQNVTFRCDPISEHNRLYWYRQTLGQGPEFLTYFQNEAQLEKSRLLSDRFSAERPKGSFSTLEIQRTEQGDSAMYLCASSPGTGPGTNEKLFFGSGTQLSVL.

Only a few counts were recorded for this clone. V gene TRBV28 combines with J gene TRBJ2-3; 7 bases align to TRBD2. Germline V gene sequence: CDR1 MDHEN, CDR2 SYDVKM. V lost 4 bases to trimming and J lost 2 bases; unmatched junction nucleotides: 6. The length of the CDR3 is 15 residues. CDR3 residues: CASSSPSGLTDTQYF. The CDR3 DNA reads TGTGCCAGCAGTTCCCCTAGCGGCCTCACAGATACGCAGTATTTT.

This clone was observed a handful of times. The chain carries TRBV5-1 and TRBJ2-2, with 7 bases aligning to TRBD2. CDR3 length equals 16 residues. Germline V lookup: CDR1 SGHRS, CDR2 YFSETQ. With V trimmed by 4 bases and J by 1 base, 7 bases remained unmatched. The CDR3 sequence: CASSPGGLGNTGELFF. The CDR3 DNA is TGCGCCAGCAGCCCCGGGGGGTTAGGGAACACCGGGGAGCTGTTTTTT.

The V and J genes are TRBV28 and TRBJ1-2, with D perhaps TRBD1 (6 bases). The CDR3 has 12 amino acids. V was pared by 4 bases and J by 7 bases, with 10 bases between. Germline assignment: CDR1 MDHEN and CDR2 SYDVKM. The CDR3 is CASSSNRVGYTF. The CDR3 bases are TGTGCCAGCAGTTCCAACAGGGTTGGCTACACCTTC.

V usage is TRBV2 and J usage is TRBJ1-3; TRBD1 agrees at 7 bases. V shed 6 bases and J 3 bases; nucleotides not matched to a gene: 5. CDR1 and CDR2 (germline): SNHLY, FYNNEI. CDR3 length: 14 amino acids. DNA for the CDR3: TGTGCCAGCAGGGCAACAGGGGTTGGAAACACCATATATTTT. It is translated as CASRATGVGNTIYF.

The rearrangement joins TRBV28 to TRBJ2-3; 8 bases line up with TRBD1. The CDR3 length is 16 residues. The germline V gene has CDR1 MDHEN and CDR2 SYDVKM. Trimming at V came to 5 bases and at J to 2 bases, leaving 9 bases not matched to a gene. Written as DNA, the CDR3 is TGTGCCAGCAGTACCTGGACAGGGACCAACACAGATACGCAGTATTTT. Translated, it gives CASSTWTGTNTDTQYF. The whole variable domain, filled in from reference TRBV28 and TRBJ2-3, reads DVKVTQSSRYLVKRTGEKVFLECVQDMDHENMFWYRQDPGLGLRLIYFSYDVKMKEKGDIPEGYSVSREKKERFSLILESASTNQTSMYLCASSTWTGTNTDTQYFGPGTRLTVL.

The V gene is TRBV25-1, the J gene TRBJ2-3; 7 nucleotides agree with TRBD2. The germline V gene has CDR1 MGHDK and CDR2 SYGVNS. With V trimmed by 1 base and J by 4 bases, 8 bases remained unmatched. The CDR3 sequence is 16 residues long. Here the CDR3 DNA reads TGTGCCAGCAGTGAATCTGTCGGGGGGATTGCAGATACGCAGTATTTT. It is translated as CASSESVGGIADTQYF.

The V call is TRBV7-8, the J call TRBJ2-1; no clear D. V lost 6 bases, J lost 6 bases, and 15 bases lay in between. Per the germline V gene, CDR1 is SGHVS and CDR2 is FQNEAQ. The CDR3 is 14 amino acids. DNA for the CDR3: TGTGCCAGCAGTACCGGGTTCCCGTCCAATGAGCAGTTCTTC. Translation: CASSTGFPSNEQFF. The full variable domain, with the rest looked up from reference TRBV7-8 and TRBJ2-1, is GAGVSQSPRYKVAKRGQDVALRCDPISGHVSLFWYQQALGQGPEFLTYFQNEAQLDKSGLPSDRFFAERPEGSVSTLKIQRTQQEDSAVYLCASSTGFPSNEQFFGPGTRLTVL.

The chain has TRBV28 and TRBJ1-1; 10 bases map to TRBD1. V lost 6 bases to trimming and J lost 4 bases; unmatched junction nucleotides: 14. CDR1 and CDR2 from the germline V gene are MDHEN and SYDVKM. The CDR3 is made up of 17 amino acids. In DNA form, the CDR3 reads TGTGCCAGCAGATCTTTACCGGGACAGGGGAGTACCACTGAAGCTTTCTTT. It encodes CASRSLPGQGSTTEAFF.

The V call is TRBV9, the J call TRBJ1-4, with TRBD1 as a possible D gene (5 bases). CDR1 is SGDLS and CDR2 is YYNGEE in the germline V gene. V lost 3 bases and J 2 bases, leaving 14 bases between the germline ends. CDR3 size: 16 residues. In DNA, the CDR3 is TGTGCCAGCAGCGCGAGCCCGACAGCCACTAATGAAAAACTGTTTTTT. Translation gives CASSASPTATNEKLFF.

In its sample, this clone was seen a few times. Here the CDR3 reads CASTSTLNQPQHF. In DNA, the CDR3 is TGTGCCAGTACCTCTACCCTCAATCAGCCCCAGCATTTT. The chain combines TRBV19 with TRBJ1-5, with D unresolved. V was trimmed by 7 bases and J by 3 bases, leaving 10 bases between them. The germline CDR1 and CDR2 sequences are LNHDA and SQIVND (reference sequence). This CDR3 is 13 amino acids long.

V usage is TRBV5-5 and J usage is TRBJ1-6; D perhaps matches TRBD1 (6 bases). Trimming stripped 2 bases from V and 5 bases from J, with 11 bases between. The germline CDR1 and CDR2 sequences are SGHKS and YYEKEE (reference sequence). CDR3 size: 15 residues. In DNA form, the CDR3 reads TGTGCCAGCAGCTTCGGCAGGGGTAATAATTCACCCCTCCACTTT. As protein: CASSFGRGNNSPLHF.

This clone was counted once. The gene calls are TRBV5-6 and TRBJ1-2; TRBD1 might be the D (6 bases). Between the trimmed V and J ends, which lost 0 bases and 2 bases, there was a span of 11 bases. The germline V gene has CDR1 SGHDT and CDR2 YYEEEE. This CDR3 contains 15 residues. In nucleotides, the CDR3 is TGTGCCAGCAGCTTGGTGGGGGCGAGAAACTATGGCTACACCTTC. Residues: CASSLVGARNYGYTF. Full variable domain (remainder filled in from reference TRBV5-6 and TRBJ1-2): DAGVTQSPTHLIKTRGQQVTLRCSPKSGHDTVSWYQQALGQGPQFIFQYYEEEERQRGNFPDRFSGHQFPNYSSELNVNALLLGDSALYLCASSLVGARNYGYTFGSGTRLTVV.

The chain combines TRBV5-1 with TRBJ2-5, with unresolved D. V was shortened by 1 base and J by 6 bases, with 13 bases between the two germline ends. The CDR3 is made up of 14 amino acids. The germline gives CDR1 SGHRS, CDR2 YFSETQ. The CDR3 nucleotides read TGCGCCAGCAGCTTGTCGGTCCTCGCAAAGACCCAGTACTTC. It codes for CASSLSVLAKTQYF. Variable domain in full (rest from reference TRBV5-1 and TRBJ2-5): KAGVTQTPRYLIKTRGQQVTLSCSPISGHRSVSWYQQTPGQGLQFLFEYFSETQRNKGNFPGRFSGRQFSNSRSEMNVSTLELGDSALYLCASSLSVLAKTQYFGPGTRLLVL.

The CDR3 DNA sequence: TGTGCCAGCAGCGATAGCGGGACAGGGGAAGAGACCCAGTACTTC. It translates to CASSDSGTGEETQYF. The genes are TRBV9 and TRBJ2-5, with 10 bases identical to TRBD1. The CDR3 sequence is 15 residues long. CDR1 is SGDLS, CDR2 YYNGEE, per germline. J gave up 3 bases and V 3 bases, and 5 bases lay outside the gene matches.

CDR3 coding DNA: TGCGCCAGCAGGACACAGGGGGCAATTGGCGAGCAGTACTTC. This translates into CASRTQGAIGEQYF. The V call is TRBV10-2, the J call TRBJ2-7; 9 nucleotides line up with TRBD1. The trim removed 6 bases at V and 6 bases at J, leaving 9 bases unmatched. Germline lookup yields CDR1 WSHSY and CDR2 SAAADI. The CDR3 has 14 amino acids.

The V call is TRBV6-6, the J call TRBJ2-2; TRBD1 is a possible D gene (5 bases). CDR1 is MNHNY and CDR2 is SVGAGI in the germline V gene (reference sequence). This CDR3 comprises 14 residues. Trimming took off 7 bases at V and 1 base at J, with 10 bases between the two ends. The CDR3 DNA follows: TGTGCCAGCATCGCCAGGGAGAACACCGGGGAGCTGTTTTTT. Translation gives CASIARENTGELFF.